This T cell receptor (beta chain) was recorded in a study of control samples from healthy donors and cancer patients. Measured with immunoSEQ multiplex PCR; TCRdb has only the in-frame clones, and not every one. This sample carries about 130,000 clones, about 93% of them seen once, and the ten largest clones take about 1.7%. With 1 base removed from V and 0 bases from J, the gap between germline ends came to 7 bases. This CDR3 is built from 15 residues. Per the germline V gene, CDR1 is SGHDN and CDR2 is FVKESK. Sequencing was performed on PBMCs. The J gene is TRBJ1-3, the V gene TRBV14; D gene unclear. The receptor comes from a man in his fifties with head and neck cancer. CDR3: CASSQGATSGNTIYF. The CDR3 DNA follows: TGTGCCAGCAGCCAAGGTGCGACCTCTGGAAACACCATATATTTT. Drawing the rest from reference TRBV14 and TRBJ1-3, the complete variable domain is EAGVTQFPSHSVIEKGQTVTLRCDPISGHDNLYWYRRVMGKEIKFLLHFVKESKQDESGMPNNRFLAERTGGTYSTLKVQPAELEDSGVYFCASSQGATSGNTIYFGEGSWLTVV.